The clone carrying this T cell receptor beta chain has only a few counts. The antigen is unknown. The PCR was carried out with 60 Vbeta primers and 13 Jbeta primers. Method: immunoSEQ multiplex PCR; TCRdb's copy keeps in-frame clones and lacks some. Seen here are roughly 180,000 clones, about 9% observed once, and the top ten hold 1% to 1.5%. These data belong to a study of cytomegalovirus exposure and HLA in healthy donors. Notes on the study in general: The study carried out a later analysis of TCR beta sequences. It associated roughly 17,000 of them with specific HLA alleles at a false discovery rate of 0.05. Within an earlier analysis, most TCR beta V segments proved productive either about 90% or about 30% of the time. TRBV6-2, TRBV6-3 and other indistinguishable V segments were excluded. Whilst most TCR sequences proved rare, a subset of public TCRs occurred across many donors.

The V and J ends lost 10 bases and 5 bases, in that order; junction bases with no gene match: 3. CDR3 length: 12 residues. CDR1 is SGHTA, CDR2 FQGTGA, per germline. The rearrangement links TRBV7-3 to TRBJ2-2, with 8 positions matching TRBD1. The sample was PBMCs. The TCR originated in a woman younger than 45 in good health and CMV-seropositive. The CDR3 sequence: CATTGGTGELFF. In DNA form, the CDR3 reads TGTGCCACCACAGGGGGAACCGGGGAGCTGTTTTTT.